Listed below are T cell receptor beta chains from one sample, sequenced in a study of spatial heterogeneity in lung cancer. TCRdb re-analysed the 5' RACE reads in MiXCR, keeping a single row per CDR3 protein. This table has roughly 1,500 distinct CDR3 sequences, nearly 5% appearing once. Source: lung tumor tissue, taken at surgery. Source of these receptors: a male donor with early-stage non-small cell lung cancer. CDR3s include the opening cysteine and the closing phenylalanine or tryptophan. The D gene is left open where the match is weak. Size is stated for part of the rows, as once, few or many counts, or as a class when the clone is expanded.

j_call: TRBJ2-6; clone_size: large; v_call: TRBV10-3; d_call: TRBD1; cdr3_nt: TGTGCCATCAGCGACGAAGGGACAGGGACGTACTCTGGGGCCAACGTCCTGACTTTC; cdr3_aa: CAISDEGTGTYSGANVLTF
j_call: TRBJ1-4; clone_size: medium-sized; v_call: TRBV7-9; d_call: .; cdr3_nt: TGTGCCAGCAGCTTATCCCAAAATGAAAAACTGTTTTTT; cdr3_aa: CASSLSQNEKLFF
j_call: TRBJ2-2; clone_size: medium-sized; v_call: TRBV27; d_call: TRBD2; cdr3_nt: TGTGCCAGCGGGACTAGCGGTAACTCCGGGGAGCTGTTTTTT; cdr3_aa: CASGTSGNSGELFF
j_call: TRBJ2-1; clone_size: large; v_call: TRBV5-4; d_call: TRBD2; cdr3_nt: TGTGCCAGCAGCTCCCGGGTACTAGCGGGAGGGTACAATGAGCAGTTCTTC; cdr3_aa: CASSSRVLAGGYNEQFF
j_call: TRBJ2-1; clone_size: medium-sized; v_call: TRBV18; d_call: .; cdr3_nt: TGTGCCAGCTCACCACGGTGGGGAACAATGGGTACAAGTGAGCAGTTCTTC; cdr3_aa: CASSPRWGTMGTSEQFF
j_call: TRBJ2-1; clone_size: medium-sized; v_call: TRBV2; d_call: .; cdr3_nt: TGTGCCAGCAGTGCCGGGTACAATGAGCAGTTCTTC; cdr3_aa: CASSAGYNEQFF
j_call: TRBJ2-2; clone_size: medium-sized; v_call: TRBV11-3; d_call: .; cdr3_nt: TGTGCCAGCAGCCCTGGGCAGTCAACCGGGGAGCTGTTTTTT; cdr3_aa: CASSPGQSTGELFF
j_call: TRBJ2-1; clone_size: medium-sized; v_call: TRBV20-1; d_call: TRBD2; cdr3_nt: TGCAGCTCTGTATCCGGGACTAGAGGCAATGAGCAGTTCTTC; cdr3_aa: CSSVSGTRGNEQFF
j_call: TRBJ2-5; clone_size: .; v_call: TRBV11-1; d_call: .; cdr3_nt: TGTGCCAGCAGCCCAAGGGAAAACCAAGAGACCCAGTACTTC; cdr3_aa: CASSPRENQETQYF
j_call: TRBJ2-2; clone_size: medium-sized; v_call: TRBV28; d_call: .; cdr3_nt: TGTGCCAGCAGGAGGGGGTCCGGGGAGCTGTTTTTT; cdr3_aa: CASRRGSGELFF
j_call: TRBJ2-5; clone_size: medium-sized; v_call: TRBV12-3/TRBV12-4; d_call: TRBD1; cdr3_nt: TGTGCCAGCAGTGAGACGATGATGGGGGACAGAAAGACCCAGTACTTC; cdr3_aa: CASSETMMGDRKTQYF
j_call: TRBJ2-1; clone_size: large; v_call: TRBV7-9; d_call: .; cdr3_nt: TGTGCCAGCAGCTTCCGGAATCGCAATGAGCAGTTCTTC; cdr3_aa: CASSFRNRNEQFF